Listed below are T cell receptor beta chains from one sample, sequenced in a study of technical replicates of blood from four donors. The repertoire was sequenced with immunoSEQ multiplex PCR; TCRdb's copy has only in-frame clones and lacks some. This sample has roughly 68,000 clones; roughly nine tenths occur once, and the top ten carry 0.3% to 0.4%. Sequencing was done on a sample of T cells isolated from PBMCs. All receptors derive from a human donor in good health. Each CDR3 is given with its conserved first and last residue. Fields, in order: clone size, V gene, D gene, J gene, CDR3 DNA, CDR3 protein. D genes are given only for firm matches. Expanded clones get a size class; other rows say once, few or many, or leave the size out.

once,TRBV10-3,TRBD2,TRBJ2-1,TGTGCCATCAGCGGGACTAGCGGCTACTCCTACAATGAGCAGTTCTTC,CAISGTSGYSYNEQFF
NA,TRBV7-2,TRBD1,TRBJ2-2,TGTGCCAGCAGCTTAGAGGGGGCTATCGGGGAGCTGTTTTTT,CASSLEGAIGELFF
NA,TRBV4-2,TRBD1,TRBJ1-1,TGTGCCAGCAGCCATTTTACCGGGACAGGGAAGACTGAAGCTTTCTTT,CASSHFTGTGKTEAFF
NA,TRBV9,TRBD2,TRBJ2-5,TGTGCCAGCAGCGTAGCCCCGGGACTAGCGGGAGGGCTGGAGACCCAGTACTTC,CASSVAPGLAGGLETQYF
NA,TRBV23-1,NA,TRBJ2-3,TGCGCCAGCAGTCGGGTGAGGGCAGATACGCAGTATTTT,CASSRVRADTQYF
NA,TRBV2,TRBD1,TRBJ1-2,TGTGCCAGCAGTGAAGACAGGGGACACAACTATGGCTACACCTTC,CASSEDRGHNYGYTF
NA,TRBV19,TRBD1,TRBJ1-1,TGTGCCAGTACCCCGGGACAGGGGGTTTCTGAAGCTTTCTTT,CASTPGQGVSEAFF
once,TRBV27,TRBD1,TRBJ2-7,TGTGCCAGCAGTTTAGGGGACAGGGGGTACGAGCAGTACTTC,CASSLGDRGYEQYF
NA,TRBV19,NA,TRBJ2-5,TGTGCCAGTAGTCAGGTAGGAGAGACCCAGTACTTC,CASSQVGETQYF
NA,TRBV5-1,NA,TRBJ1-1,TGCGCCAGCAGCTCTTCAGGGGACCTCAACACTGAAGCTTTCTTT,CASSSSGDLNTEAFF
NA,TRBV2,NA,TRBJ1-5,TGTGCCAGCACCCTGAGCAATCAGCCCCAGCATTTT,CASTLSNQPQHF
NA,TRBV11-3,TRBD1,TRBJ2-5,TGTGCCAGCAGCTTAGAGACAGGGTTGGAGACCCAGTACTTC,CASSLETGLETQYF
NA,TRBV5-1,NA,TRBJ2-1,TGCGCCAGCAGCTTGGGGGGGGACTACAATGAGCAGTTCTTC,CASSLGGDYNEQFF
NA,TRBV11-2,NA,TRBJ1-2,TGTGCCAGCAGCTCGGGACTGAACTATGGCTACACCTTC,CASSSGLNYGYTF
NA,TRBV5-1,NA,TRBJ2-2,TGCGCCAGCAGCACCGGACTGAACACCGGGGAGCTGTTTTTT,CASSTGLNTGELFF
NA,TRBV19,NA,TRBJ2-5,TGTGCCAGTAGTATCAGTCCACAAGAGACCCAGTACTTC,CASSISPQETQYF
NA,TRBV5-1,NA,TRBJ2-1,TGCGCCAGCAGCTTGGGCGTTGAGCAGTTCTTC,CASSLGVEQFF